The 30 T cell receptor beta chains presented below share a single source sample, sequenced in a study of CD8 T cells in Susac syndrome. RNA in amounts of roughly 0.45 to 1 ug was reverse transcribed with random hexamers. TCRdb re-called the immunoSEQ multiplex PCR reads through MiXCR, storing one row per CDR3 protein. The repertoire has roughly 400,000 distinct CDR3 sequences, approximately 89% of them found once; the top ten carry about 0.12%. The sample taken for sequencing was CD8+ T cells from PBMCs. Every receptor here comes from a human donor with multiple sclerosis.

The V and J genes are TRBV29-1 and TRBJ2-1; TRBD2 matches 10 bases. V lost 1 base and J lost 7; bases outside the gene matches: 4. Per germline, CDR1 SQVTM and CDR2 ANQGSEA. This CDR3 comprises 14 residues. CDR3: CSVEGLAGVNEQFF. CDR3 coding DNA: TGCAGCGTTGAAGGGCTAGCGGGAGTAAATGAGCAGTTCTTC.

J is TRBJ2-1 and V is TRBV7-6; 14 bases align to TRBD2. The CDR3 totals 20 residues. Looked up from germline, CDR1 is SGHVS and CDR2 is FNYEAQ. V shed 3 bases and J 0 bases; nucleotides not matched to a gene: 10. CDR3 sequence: CASSLGLAGVINSSYNEQFF. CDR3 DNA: TGTGCCAGCAGCTTGGGACTAGCGGGAGTCATTAATAGCTCCTACAATGAGCAGTTCTTC. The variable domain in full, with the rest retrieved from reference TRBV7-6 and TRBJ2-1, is GAGVSQSPRYKVTKRGQDVALRCDPISGHVSLYWYRQALGQGPEFLTYFNYEAQQDKSGLPNDRFSAERPEGSISTLTIQRTEQRDSAMYRCASSLGLAGVINSSYNEQFFGPGTRLTVL.

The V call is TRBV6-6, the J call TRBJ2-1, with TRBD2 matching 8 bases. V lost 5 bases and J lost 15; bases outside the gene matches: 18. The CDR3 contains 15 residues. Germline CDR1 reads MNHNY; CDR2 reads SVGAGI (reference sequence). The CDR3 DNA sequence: TGTGCCAGCAGTCCCCCCGAGCGGGGGCCCCTTGGCGCGTTCTTC. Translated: CASSPPERGPLGAFF.

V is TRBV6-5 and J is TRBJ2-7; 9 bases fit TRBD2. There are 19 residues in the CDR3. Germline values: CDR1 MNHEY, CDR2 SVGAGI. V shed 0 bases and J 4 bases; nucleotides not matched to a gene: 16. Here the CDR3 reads CASSYSLAGTPPSSYEQYF. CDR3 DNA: TGTGCCAGCAGTTACTCCCTAGCGGGAACCCCTCCGAGCTCATACGAGCAGTACTTC.

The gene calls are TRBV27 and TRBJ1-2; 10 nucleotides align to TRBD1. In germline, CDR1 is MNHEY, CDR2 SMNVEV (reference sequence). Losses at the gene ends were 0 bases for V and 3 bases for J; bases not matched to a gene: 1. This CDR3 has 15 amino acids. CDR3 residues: CASSLSGQGDYGYTF. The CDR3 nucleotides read TGTGCCAGCAGTTTATCTGGACAGGGGGACTATGGCTACACCTTC.

CDR3 residues: CSTLPQDDYGYTF. The CDR3, as DNA: TGCAGTACTCTCCCGCAGGACGACTATGGCTACACCTTC. V gene TRBV20-1 combines with J gene TRBJ1-2; D is ambiguous. The V and J ends lost 8 bases and 3 bases respectively, with 16 bases between them. Germline V CDR1 and CDR2: DFQATT, SNEGSKA (reference sequence). CDR3 size: 13 residues.

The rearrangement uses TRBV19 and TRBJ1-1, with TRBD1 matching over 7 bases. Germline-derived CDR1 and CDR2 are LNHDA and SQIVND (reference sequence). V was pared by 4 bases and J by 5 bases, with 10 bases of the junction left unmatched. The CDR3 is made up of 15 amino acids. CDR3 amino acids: CASSTPGRGHTEAFF. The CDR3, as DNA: TGTGCCAGTAGTACCCCCGGGAGGGGGCATACTGAAGCTTTCTTT.

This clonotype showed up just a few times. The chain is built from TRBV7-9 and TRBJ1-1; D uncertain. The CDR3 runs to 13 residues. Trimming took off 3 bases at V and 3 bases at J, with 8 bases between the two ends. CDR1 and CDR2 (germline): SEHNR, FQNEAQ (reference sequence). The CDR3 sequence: CASSFTGYTEAFF. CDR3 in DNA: TGTGCCAGCAGCTTTACGGGCTACACTGAAGCTTTCTTT.

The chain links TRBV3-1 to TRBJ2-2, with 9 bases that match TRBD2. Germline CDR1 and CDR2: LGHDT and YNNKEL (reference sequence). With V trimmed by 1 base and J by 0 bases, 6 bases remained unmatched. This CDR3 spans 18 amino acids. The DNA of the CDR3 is TGTGCCAGCAGCCAAGCTGCTAGCGGGACCGCGAACACCGGGGAGCTGTTTTTT. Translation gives CASSQAASGTANTGELFF.

The CDR3 here is CATSDGGEYTGELFF. The DNA for the CDR3 is TGTGCCACCAGTGATGGCGGAGAATACACCGGGGAGCTGTTTTTT. The chain has TRBV24-1 and TRBJ2-2; D is unresolved. Per germline, CDR1 KGHDR and CDR2 SFDVKD. V lost 3 bases and J lost 3, with 10 bases in between. The CDR3 extends over 15 amino acids.

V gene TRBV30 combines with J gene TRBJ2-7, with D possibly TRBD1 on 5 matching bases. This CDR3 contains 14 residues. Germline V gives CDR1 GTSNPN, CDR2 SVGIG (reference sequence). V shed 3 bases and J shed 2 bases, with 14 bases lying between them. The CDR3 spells CAWSPGLPPYEQYF. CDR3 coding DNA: TGTGCCTGGAGCCCAGGGTTGCCCCCCTACGAGCAGTACTTC.

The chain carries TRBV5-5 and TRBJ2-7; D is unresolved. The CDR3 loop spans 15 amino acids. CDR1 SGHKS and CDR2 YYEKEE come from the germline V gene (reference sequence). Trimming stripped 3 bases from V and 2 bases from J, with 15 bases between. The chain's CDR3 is CASSWKFWKPYEQYF. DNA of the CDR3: TGTGCCAGCAGCTGGAAGTTTTGGAAGCCCTACGAGCAGTACTTC.

CDR3 sequence reads: CASSLVLAGTGETQYF. The CDR3 bases are TGTGCCAGCAGCTTAGTCCTAGCGGGAACCGGGGAGACCCAGTACTTC. V and J are TRBV7-9 and TRBJ2-5, with 9 positions matching TRBD2. The J segment lost 5 bases and the V segment lost 1 base, leaving 8 bases of the junction unmatched. Germline V gene sequence: CDR1 SEHNR, CDR2 FQNEAQ (reference sequence). The CDR3 runs to 16 residues.

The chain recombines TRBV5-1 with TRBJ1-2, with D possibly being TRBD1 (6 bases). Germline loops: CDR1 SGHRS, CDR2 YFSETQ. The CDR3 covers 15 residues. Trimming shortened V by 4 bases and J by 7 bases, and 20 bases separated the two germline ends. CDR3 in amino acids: CASSTLRGRRVGYTF. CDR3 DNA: TGCGCCAGCAGCACCCTGCGGGGGCGAAGAGTTGGCTACACCTTC. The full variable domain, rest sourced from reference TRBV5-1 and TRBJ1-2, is KAGVTQTPRYLIKTRGQQVTLSCSPISGHRSVSWYQQTPGQGLQFLFEYFSETQRNKGNFPGRFSGRQFSNSRSEMNVSTLELGDSALYLCASSTLRGRRVGYTFGSGTRLTVV.

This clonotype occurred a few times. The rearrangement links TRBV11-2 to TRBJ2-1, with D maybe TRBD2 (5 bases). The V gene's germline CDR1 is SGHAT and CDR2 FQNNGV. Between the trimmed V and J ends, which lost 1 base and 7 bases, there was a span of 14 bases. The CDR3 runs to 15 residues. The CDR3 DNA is TGTGCCAGCAGCTTAGTCCCTAGCCCGGGTAATGAGCAGTTCTTC. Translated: CASSLVPSPGNEQFF.

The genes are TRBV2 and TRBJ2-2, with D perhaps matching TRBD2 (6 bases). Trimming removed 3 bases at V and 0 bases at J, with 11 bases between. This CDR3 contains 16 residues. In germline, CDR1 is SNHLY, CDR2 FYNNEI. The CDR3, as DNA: TGTGCCAGCAGTGAGACGGTAGCGGCGAACACCGGGGAGCTGTTTTTT. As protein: CASSETVAANTGELFF. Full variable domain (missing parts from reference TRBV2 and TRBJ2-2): EPEVTQTPSHQVTQMGQEVILRCVPISNHLYFYWYRQILGQKVEFLVSFYNNEISEKSEIFDDQFSVERPDGSNFTLKIRSTKLEDSAMYFCASSETVAANTGELFFGEGSRLTVL.

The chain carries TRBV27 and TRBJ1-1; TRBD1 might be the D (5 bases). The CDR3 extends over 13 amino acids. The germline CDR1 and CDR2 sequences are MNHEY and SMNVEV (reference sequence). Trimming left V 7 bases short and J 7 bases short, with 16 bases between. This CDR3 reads CASTTPGRLEAFF. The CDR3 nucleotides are TGTGCCAGCACTACCCCGGGGCGGCTTGAAGCTTTCTTT.

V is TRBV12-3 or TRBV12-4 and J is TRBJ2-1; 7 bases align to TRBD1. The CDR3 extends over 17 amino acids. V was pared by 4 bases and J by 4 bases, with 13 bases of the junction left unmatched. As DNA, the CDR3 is TGTGCCAGCAGTTCCGACAGGGAGTGGCACGGATACAATGAGCAGTTCTTC. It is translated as CASSSDREWHGYNEQFF.

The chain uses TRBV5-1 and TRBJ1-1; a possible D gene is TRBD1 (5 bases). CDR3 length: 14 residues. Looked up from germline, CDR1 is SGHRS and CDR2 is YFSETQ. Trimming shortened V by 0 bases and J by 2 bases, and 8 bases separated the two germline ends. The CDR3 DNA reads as TGCGCCAGCAGCTTGGCTGGACACAACACTGAAGCTTTCTTT. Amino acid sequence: CASSLAGHNTEAFF.

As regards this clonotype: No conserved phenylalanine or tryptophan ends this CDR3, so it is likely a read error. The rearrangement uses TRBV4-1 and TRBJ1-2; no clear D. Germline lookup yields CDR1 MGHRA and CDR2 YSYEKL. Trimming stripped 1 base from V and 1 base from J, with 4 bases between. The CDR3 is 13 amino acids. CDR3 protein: CASSQGLNYGYTL. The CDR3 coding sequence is TGCGCCAGCAGCCAAGGGCTTAACTATGGCTACACCCTC.

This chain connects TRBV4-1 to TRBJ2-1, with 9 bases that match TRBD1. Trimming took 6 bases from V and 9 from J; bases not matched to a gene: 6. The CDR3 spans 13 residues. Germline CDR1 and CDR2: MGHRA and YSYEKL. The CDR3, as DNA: TGCGCCAGCAGGGGACAGGGAAAAAGTGAGCAGTTCTTC. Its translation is CASRGQGKSEQFF.

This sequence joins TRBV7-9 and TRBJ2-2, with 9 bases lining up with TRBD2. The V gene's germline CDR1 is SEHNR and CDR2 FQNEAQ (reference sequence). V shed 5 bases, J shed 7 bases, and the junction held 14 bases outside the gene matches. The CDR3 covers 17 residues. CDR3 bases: TGTGCCAGCAGCCCTCCGGTGAATAGCGGGGGTGTCGGGGAGCTGTTTTTT. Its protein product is CASSPPVNSGGVGELFF.

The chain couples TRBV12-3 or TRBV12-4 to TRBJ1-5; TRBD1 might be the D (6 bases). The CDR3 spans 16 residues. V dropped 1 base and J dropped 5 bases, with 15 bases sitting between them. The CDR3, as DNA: TGTGCCAGCAGTTTAGGGGGTCAGGGGAGCGATCAGCCCCAGCATTTT. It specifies CASSLGGQGSDQPQHF.

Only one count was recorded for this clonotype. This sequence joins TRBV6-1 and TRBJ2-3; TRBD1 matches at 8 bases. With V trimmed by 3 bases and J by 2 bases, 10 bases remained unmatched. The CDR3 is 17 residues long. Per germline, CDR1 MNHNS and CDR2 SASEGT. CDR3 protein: CASSDPPGQALTDTQYF. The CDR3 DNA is TGTGCCAGCAGTGACCCCCCGGGACAGGCCCTCACAGATACGCAGTATTTT.

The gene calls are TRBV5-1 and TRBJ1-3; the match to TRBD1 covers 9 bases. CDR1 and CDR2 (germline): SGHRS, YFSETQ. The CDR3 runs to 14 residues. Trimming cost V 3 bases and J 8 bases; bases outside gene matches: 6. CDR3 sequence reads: CASSSGTGMDTIYF. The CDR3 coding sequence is TGCGCCAGCAGCTCCGGGACAGGGATGGACACCATATATTTT.

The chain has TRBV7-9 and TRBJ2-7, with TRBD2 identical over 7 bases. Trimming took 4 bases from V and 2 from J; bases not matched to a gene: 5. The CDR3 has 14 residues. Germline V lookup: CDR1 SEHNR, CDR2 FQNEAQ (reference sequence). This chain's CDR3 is CASSSAGVPYEQYF. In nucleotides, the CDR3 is TGTGCCAGCAGCTCCGCGGGGGTTCCCTACGAGCAGTACTTC.

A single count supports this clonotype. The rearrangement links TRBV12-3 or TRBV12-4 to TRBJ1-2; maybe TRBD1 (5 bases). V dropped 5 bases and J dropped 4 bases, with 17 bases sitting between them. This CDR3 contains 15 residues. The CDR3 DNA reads TGTGCCAGCAGTCAAAAAGACAGTCCCTTCTATGGCTACACCTTC. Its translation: CASSQKDSPFYGYTF.

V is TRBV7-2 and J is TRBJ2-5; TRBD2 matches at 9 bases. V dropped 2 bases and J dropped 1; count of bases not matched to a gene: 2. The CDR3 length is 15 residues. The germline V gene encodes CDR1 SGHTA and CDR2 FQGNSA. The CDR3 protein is CASSLLAGVQETQYF. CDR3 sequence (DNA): TGTGCCAGCAGCTTATTAGCGGGGGTCCAAGAGACCCAGTACTTC.

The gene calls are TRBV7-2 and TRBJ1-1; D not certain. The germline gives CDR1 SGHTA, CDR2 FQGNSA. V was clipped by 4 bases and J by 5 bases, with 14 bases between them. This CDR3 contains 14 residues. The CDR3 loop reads CASSSHGPGTEAFF. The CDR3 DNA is TGTGCCAGCAGCTCCCACGGGCCGGGGACTGAAGCTTTCTTT. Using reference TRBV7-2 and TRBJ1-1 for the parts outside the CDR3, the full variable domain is GAGVSQSPSNKVTEKGKDVELRCDPISGHTALYWYRQSLGQGLEFLIYFQGNSAPDKSGLPSDRFSAERTGGSVSTLTIQRTQQEDSAVYLCASSSHGPGTEAFFGQGTRLTVV.

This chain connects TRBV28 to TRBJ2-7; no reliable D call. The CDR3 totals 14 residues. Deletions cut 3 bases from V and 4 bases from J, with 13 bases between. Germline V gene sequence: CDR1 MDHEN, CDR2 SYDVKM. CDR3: CASSFRVELYEQYF. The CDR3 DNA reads TGTGCCAGCAGTTTTCGGGTGGAGTTATACGAGCAGTACTTC.